A selection of T cell receptor beta chains follows, all from one sample in a study of T cells after yellow fever vaccination. Using its own MiXCR run on the 5' RACE reads, TCRdb lists one record per CDR3 protein. The sample includes hundreds of thousands of distinct CDR3 sequences, about an eighth of them seen just once. Sequenced material: CD4+ T cells sorted from PBMCs, taken 15 days after the yellow fever booster vaccination. These receptors were obtained from a young man who received the YFV17D yellow fever vaccine. The CDR3 runs from the conserved cysteine through the conserved F or W. Each record gives: CDR3 protein, CDR3 DNA, CDR3 length, J gene, clone size, V gene, D gene. A D gene is named only where the DNA matches it firmly. Clone size is shown for a subset of rows, as once, few, many or a class of expanded clone.

CASSPDRDFSGANVLTF	TGTGCCAGCAGCCCGGACAGGGACTTCTCTGGGGCCAACGTCCTGACTTTC	17	TRBJ2-6	.	TRBV4-2	TRBD1
CSAGGHQYGYTF	TGCAGCGCAGGCGGACACCAGTATGGCTACACCTTC	12	TRBJ1-2	.	TRBV29-1	.
CASRGNQNTEAFF	TGCGCCAGCAGGGGAAATCAGAACACTGAAGCTTTCTTT	13	TRBJ1-1	many	TRBV5-1	.
CASSLGVAGRTYGYTF	TGTGCCAGCAGCTTAGGGGTTGCAGGGCGGACCTATGGCTACACCTTC	16	TRBJ1-2	.	TRBV11-2	.
CASSIWLGTGGKNIQYF	TGTGCCAGTAGTATCTGGCTTGGGACAGGGGGGAAGAACATTCAGTACTTC	17	TRBJ2-4	.	TRBV19	TRBD1
CASSLGVSSYGYTF	TGTGCCAGCAGTTTAGGGGTTAGCAGCTATGGCTACACCTTC	14	TRBJ1-2	.	TRBV12-3/TRBV12-4	.
CASSYFNEQFF	TGTGCCAGCAGTTACTTCAATGAGCAGTTCTTC	11	TRBJ2-1	few	TRBV6-2/TRBV6-3	.
CAISESQPEGEETQYF	TGTGCCATCAGTGAGTCCCAACCAGAGGGGGAAGAGACCCAGTACTTC	16	TRBJ2-5	few	TRBV10-3	.
CASSLSPWLTDTQYF	TGTGCCAGCAGCTTGAGCCCCTGGCTGACAGATACGCAGTATTTT	15	TRBJ2-3	few	TRBV7-9	.
CASSLMRTGDGYTF	TGTGCCAGCAGCCTAATGCGGACAGGGGATGGCTACACCTTC	14	TRBJ1-2	.	TRBV7-2	TRBD1
CASKTGTYQETQYF	TGTGCCAGCAAGACGGGGACTTACCAAGAGACCCAGTACTTC	14	TRBJ2-5	.	TRBV11-2	.
CATGEQPASEQYF	TGTGCCACGGGGGAACAACCAGCTTCCGAGCAGTACTTC	13	TRBJ2-7	.	TRBV15	.
CASSLPSRGTEAFF	TGCGCCAGCAGCTTGCCGTCCAGGGGAACTGAAGCTTTCTTT	14	TRBJ1-1	few	TRBV5-1	.
CASRDDRGSETQYF	TGTGCCAGCAGGGACGACAGGGGTTCAGAGACCCAGTACTTC	14	TRBJ2-5	few	TRBV7-2	TRBD1
CASSSRGQGAGELFF	TGTGCCAGCAGTTCCCGGGGACAGGGGGCCGGGGAGCTGTTTTTT	15	TRBJ2-2	many	TRBV28	TRBD1
CSVEAPNQPQHF	TGCAGCGTTGAAGCCCCAAATCAGCCCCAGCATTTT	12	TRBJ1-5	.	TRBV29-1	.
CASSEEGLAGLGQFF	TGTGCCAGCAGTGAAGAGGGACTAGCGGGGTTGGGACAGTTCTTC	15	TRBJ2-1	.	TRBV2	TRBD2
CASSQDRTSGNTIYF	TGCGCCAGCAGCCAAGATCGCACCTCCGGAAACACCATATATTTT	15	TRBJ1-3	.	TRBV4-1	.
CAWSEMSNQPQHF	TGTGCCTGGAGTGAGATGAGCAATCAGCCCCAGCATTTT	13	TRBJ1-5	few	TRBV30	.
CASSHPGVGNQPQHF	TGCGCCAGCAGCCATCCTGGTGTTGGGAATCAGCCCCAGCATTTT	15	TRBJ1-5	.	TRBV4-1	.
CSEGQEGGYTF	TGCAGCGAGGGACAGGAGGGTGGCTACACCTTC	11	TRBJ1-2	.	TRBV29-1	TRBD1
CASSSSGGGSTDTQYF	TGTGCCAGCAGCTCCTCTGGCGGGGGGAGCACAGATACGCAGTATTTT	16	TRBJ2-3	many	TRBV11-2	TRBD2
CAWSIDTQYF	TGTGCCTGGAGTATAGATACGCAGTATTTT	10	TRBJ2-3	few	TRBV30	.
CSARWESGANVLTF	TGCAGTGCTAGGTGGGAGTCTGGGGCCAACGTCCTGACTTTC	14	TRBJ2-6	.	TRBV20-1	.
CASTYGLMNTEAFF	TGCGCCAGCACCTACGGGCTCATGAACACTGAAGCTTTCTTT	14	TRBJ1-1	few	TRBV4-3	.
CASSRGQGLNEQFF	TGTGCCAGCAGCCGGGGACAGGGGCTAAATGAGCAGTTCTTC	14	TRBJ2-1	.	TRBV3-1	TRBD1
CATDRLQNTEAFF	TGTGCCACGGACAGACTTCAGAACACTGAAGCTTTCTTT	13	TRBJ1-1	.	TRBV7-9	.
CSVESGDGSYEQYF	TGCAGCGTAGAATCGGGGGACGGGTCCTACGAGCAGTACTTC	14	TRBJ2-7	.	TRBV29-1	.
CASSIQDSYEQYF	TGCGCCAGCAGCATACAGGACAGCTACGAGCAGTACTTC	13	TRBJ2-7	.	TRBV5-1	.
CAASERGDGYTF	TGTGCCGCGAGTGAGAGGGGGGATGGCTACACCTTC	12	TRBJ1-2	few	TRBV11-3	.
CASSFTGAPSNTEAFF	TGTGCCAGCTCATTTACCGGGGCGCCCAGTAACACTGAAGCTTTCTTT	16	TRBJ1-1	few	TRBV18	.
CASSPGIGGGYTF	TGTGCCAGCAGCCCCGGAATTGGCGGCGGCTACACCTTC	13	TRBJ1-2	.	TRBV7-3	.
CSALRRWNEQFF	TGCAGTGCGCTTAGAAGGTGGAATGAGCAGTTCTTC	12	TRBJ2-1	.	TRBV20-1	.
CASSLWRGDKQYF	TGTGCCAGCAGCCTCTGGCGGGGGGACAAGCAGTACTTC	13	TRBJ2-7	.	TRBV7-2	TRBD2
CASRLNRVDTDTQYF	TGTGCCAGCAGGTTAAACAGGGTGGACACAGATACGCAGTATTTT	15	TRBJ2-3	many	TRBV27	.
CASSTNSFENTIYF	TGTGCCAGCAGCACAAACAGTTTCGAGAACACCATATATTTT	14	TRBJ1-3	.	TRBV11-2	.
CSARASGTRSTEAFF	TGCAGTGCTAGAGCCTCAGGGACACGGAGCACTGAAGCTTTCTTT	15	TRBJ1-1	.	TRBV20-1	.
CSAWGSGGQADTQYF	TGCAGTGCTTGGGGGTCGGGGGGGCAGGCAGATACGCAGTATTTT	15	TRBJ2-3	few	TRBV20-1	TRBD2
CASSPNEDSTDTQYF	TGTGCCAGCTCACCAAATGAGGACAGCACAGATACGCAGTATTTT	15	TRBJ2-3	.	TRBV18	.
CASSPLPAGAGYEQYF	TGTGCCAGCAGCCCGCTTCCAGCGGGGGCCGGGTACGAGCAGTACTTC	16	TRBJ2-7	many	TRBV7-2	TRBD2
CASRGTNEQFF	TGTGCCAGCAGGGGGACCAATGAGCAGTTCTTC	11	TRBJ2-1	few	TRBV12-3/TRBV12-4	.
CASSGGRDNEQFF	TGCGCCAGCAGTGGGGGACGGGACAATGAGCAGTTCTTC	13	TRBJ2-1	.	TRBV10-2	.
CSARAQGADNSPLHF	TGCAGTGCTAGAGCACAGGGGGCCGATAATTCACCCCTCCACTTT	15	TRBJ1-6	many	TRBV20-1	TRBD1
CASTQQGAEGGYTF	TGTGCCAGCACCCAACAGGGGGCCGAGGGGGGCTACACCTTC	14	TRBJ1-2	.	TRBV6-5	TRBD1
CASRWGGNTDTQYF	TGTGCCAGCAGGTGGGGCGGGAACACAGATACGCAGTATTTT	14	TRBJ2-3	few	TRBV6-6	.